This passage covers 19 T cell receptor beta chains from one sample sequenced in a study of T cell responses to AZD1222 COVID-19 vaccine. Only in-frame clones appear in the TCRdb table, and some are missing; sequencing was by immunoSEQ multiplex PCR. The table records roughly 150,000 clones, 88% of them present only once. Source: peripheral blood, taken on day 0 of AZD1222 vaccination. These receptors originate from an adult in good health.

This chain links TRBV6-5 with TRBJ1-4; 7 bases match TRBD1. J lost 3 bases, V lost 5 bases, and 3 bases had no gene match. The CDR3 has 14 amino acids. CDR1 and CDR2 (germline): MNHEY, SVGAGI. The CDR3 spells CASSPGQSNEKLFF. The CDR3 DNA follows: TGTGCCAGCAGTCCGGGACAGTCTAATGAAAAACTGTTTTTT.

Written as DNA, the CDR3 is TGCAGCGCCTGGGGACTAGCGGTTAGCTCCTACAATGAGCAGTTCTTC. This translates into CSAWGLAVSSYNEQFF. The chain joins TRBV29-1 to TRBJ2-1; 11 bases map to TRBD2. Trimming cost V 7 bases and J 0 bases; bases outside gene matches: 8. The germline V gene has CDR1 SQVTM and CDR2 ANQGSEA. CDR3 length: 16 residues.

V gene TRBV28 combines with J gene TRBJ2-7; D remains unclear. The CDR3 is 11 amino acids. Germline V gives CDR1 MDHEN, CDR2 SYDVKM. The ends were cut back, 6 bases at V and 5 bases at J, with 8 bases in the middle. The CDR3 region has the DNA TGTGCCAGCAGCCGAAGGGACGAGCAGTACTTC. Encoded protein: CASSRRDEQYF. The full variable domain, its missing parts supplied by reference TRBV28 and TRBJ2-7, is DVKVTQSSRYLVKRTGEKVFLECVQDMDHENMFWYRQDPGLGLRLIYFSYDVKMKEKGDIPEGYSVSREKKERFSLILESASTNQTSMYLCASSRRDEQYFGPGTRLTVT.

This chain connects TRBV19 to TRBJ2-1; D gene unclear. There are 17 residues in the CDR3. V dropped 3 bases and J dropped 2 bases, with 17 bases sitting between them. Per germline, CDR1 LNHDA and CDR2 SQIVND (reference sequence). The DNA for the CDR3 is TGTGCCAGTAGTATCCCCTTACGTGTTCTCACCTACAATGAGCAGTTCTTC. It translates to CASSIPLRVLTYNEQFF.

This chain links TRBV5-1 with TRBJ1-4; a weak D match, TRBD1 (6 bases). Germline-derived CDR1 and CDR2 are SGHRS and YFSETQ. V lost 4 bases and J lost 4, with 11 bases in between. The CDR3 length is 14 residues. The DNA for the CDR3 is TGCGCCAGCAGCCCTGGGACAAGTAATGAAAAACTGTTTTTT. Translating gives CASSPGTSNEKLFF.

The V call is TRBV7-9, the J call TRBJ1-5; 8 positions agree with TRBD1. Germline loops: CDR1 SEHNR, CDR2 FQNEAQ (reference sequence). V gave up 5 bases and J gave up 7 bases; unmatched junction bases: 7. This CDR3 comprises 14 residues. The DNA for the CDR3 is TGTGCCAGCAGCCCTGGACAGGGTAGACAGCCCCAGCATTTT. Its translation: CASSPGQGRQPQHF.

The gene calls are TRBV7-3 and TRBJ1-1; D call uncertain. CDR3 length: 14 residues. Germline lookup yields CDR1 SGHTA and CDR2 FQGTGA. The V gene lost 6 bases and the J gene lost 0 bases, with 11 bases spanning the gap. The CDR3 reads CASSNSGMNTEAFF. CDR3 DNA: TGTGCCAGCAGTAATTCAGGCATGAACACTGAAGCTTTCTTT. Variable domain in full (rest from reference TRBV7-3 and TRBJ1-1): GAGVSQTPSNKVTEKGKYVELRCDPISGHTALYWYRQSLGQGPEFLIYFQGTGAADDSGLPNDRFFAVRPEGSVSTLKIQRTERGDSAVYLCASSNSGMNTEAFFGQGTRLTVV.

This clone occurred once. V gene TRBV6-5 combines with J gene TRBJ1-2; 10 nucleotides align to TRBD1. The V and J ends lost 4 bases and 6 bases, in that order; junction bases with no gene match: 2. Germline lookup yields CDR1 MNHEY and CDR2 SVGAGI. The CDR3 has 13 residues. The CDR3 spells CASSWGQGNGYTF. CDR3 sequence (DNA): TGTGCCAGCAGTTGGGGACAGGGGAATGGCTACACCTTC.

CDR3 residues: CASSPPAPNNEQFF. The CDR3 nucleotides read TGTGCCAGCAGTCCCCCGGCACCTAACAATGAGCAGTTCTTC. The chain couples TRBV7-2 to TRBJ2-1; D is unresolved. The CDR3 loop spans 14 amino acids. V was clipped by 6 bases and J by 5 bases, with 14 bases between them. Germline-derived CDR1 and CDR2 are SGHTA and FQGNSA.

The chain links TRBV30 to TRBJ2-5; weak D call: TRBD2 (6 bases). The CDR3 is 14 residues long. Deletions cut 0 bases from V and 2 bases from J, with 10 bases between. The germline V gene has CDR1 GTSNPN and CDR2 SVGIG (reference sequence). The CDR3 region is CAWSVWAGQETQYF. The CDR3 DNA is TGTGCCTGGAGTGTATGGGCGGGGCAAGAGACCCAGTACTTC.

This CDR3 reads CASSLREYQPQHF. In DNA form, the CDR3 reads TGTGCCAGCAGCCTCCGGGAGTATCAGCCCCAGCATTTT. The V and J genes are TRBV7-9 and TRBJ1-5; D is unclear. CDR3 size: 13 residues. In germline, CDR1 is SEHNR, CDR2 FQNEAQ (reference sequence). Deletions cut 5 bases from V and 5 bases from J, with 10 bases between.

V usage is TRBV5-4 and J usage is TRBJ2-2; D is unclear. V lost 1 base and J lost 1, with 8 bases in between. The CDR3 is 15 residues long. CDR1 is SGHNT, CDR2 YYREEE, per germline (reference sequence). The DNA of the CDR3 is TGTGCCAGCAGCTTGCTCGGTCAGAACACCGGGGAGCTGTTTTTT. Protein: CASSLLGQNTGELFF.

The rearrangement joins TRBV28 to TRBJ1-2; no firm D call. Per the germline V gene, CDR1 is MDHEN and CDR2 is SYDVKM. Trimming left V 8 bases short and J 8 bases short, with 9 bases between. CDR3 length equals 10 residues. CDR3 loop: CASGGEGYTF. Here the CDR3 DNA reads TGTGCCAGCGGTGGCGAGGGCTACACCTTC.

The rearrangement joins TRBV11-1 to TRBJ2-2; D assignment may be TRBD1 or TRBD2 (5 bases each). Per the germline V gene, CDR1 is SGHAT and CDR2 is FQDESV (reference sequence). The CDR3 spans 16 residues. V was clipped by 3 bases and J by 2 bases, with 13 bases between them. The CDR3 protein is CASSLGPGLNTGELFF. Written as DNA, the CDR3 is TGTGCCAGCAGCTTGGGACCGGGATTAAACACCGGGGAGCTGTTTTTT.

This clone turned up a few times. The V call is TRBV29-1, the J call TRBJ2-3; D call uncertain. V was trimmed by 8 bases and J by 5 bases, leaving 11 bases between them. In germline, CDR1 is SQVTM, CDR2 ANQGSEA. CDR3 length: 11 residues. This CDR3 is CSWLSVDTQYF. The CDR3 nucleotides read TGCAGCTGGTTGAGTGTAGATACGCAGTATTTT.

The V and J genes are TRBV6-2 or TRBV6-3 and TRBJ1-5, with 9 bases aligning to TRBD1. The V segment lost 6 bases and the J segment 3 bases; nucleotides outside the gene matches: 21. Germline V lookup: CDR1 MNHEY, CDR2 SVGEGT. This CDR3 contains 20 residues. CDR3 nucleotides: TGTGCCAGCAGCCCCGGGACAGGGTTCCGTCAACCCACACCCAATCAGCCCCAGCATTTT. Amino acid sequence: CASSPGTGFRQPTPNQPQHF.

This chain joins TRBV2 and TRBJ2-1; 11 nucleotides match TRBD2. The CDR3 runs to 13 residues. Germline CDR1 SNHLY, CDR2 FYNNEI. V trimming: 9 bases; J trimming: 2 bases; junction bases outside the gene matches: 0. CDR3 nucleotides: TGTGCCAGTAGCGGGGGGGCCTACAATGAGCAGTTCTTC. Its protein is CASSGGAYNEQFF.

The chain has TRBV9 and TRBJ2-3; D ambiguous. The CDR3 has 16 amino acids. Trimming stripped 0 bases from V and 0 bases from J, with 11 bases between. The V gene's germline CDR1 is SGDLS and CDR2 YYNGEE. The CDR3 loop reads CASSVDDLLSTDTQYF. CDR3 nucleotides: TGTGCCAGCAGCGTAGATGACTTACTAAGCACAGATACGCAGTATTTT.

V gene TRBV9 combines with J gene TRBJ2-3; 7 positions agree with TRBD2. The V segment lost 4 bases and the J segment 5 bases; nucleotides outside the gene matches: 7. The germline gives CDR1 SGDLS, CDR2 YYNGEE. CDR3 length equals 14 residues. The CDR3 protein is CASSPPAGQDTQYF. DNA of the CDR3: TGTGCCAGCAGCCCCCCAGCGGGGCAAGATACGCAGTATTTT.